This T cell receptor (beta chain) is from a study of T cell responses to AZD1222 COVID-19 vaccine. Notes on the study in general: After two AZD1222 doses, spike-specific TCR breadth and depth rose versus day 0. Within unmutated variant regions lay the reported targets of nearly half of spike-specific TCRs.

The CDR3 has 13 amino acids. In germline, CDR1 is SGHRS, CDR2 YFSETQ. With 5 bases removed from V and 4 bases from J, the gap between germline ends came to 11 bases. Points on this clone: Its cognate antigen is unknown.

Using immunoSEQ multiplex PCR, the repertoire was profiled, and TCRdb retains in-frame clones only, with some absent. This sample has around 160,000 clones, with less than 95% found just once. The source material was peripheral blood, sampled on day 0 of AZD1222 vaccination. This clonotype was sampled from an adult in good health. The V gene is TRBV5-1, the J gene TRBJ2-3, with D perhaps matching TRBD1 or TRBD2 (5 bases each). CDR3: CASSWGSPDTQYF. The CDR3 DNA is TGCGCCAGCAGTTGGGGGTCCCCAGATACGCAGTATTTT.